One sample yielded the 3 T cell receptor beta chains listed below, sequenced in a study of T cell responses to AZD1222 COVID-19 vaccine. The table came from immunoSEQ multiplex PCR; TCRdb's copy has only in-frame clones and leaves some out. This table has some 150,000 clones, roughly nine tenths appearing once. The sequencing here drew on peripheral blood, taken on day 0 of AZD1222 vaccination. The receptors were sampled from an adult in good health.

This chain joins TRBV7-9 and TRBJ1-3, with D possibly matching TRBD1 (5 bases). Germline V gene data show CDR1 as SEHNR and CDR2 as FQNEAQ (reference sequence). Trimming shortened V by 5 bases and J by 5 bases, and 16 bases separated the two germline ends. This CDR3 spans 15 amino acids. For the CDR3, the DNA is TGTGCCAGCAGCCCCGGAGGGGTGGAAAGAAACACCATATATTTT. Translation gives CASSPGGVERNTIYF.

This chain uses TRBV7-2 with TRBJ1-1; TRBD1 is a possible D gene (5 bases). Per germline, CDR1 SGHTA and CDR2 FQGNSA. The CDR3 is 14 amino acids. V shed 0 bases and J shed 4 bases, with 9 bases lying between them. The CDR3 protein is CASSLAQGRTEAFF. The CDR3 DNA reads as TGTGCCAGCAGCTTAGCGCAGGGTCGCACTGAAGCTTTCTTT.

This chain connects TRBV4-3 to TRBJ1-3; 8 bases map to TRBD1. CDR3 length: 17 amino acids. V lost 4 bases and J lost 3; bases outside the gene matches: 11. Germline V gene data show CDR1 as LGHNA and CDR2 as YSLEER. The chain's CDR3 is CASSPKGQGLGGNTIYF. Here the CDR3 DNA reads TGCGCCAGCAGCCCTAAAGGACAGGGTTTAGGTGGAAACACCATATATTTT.